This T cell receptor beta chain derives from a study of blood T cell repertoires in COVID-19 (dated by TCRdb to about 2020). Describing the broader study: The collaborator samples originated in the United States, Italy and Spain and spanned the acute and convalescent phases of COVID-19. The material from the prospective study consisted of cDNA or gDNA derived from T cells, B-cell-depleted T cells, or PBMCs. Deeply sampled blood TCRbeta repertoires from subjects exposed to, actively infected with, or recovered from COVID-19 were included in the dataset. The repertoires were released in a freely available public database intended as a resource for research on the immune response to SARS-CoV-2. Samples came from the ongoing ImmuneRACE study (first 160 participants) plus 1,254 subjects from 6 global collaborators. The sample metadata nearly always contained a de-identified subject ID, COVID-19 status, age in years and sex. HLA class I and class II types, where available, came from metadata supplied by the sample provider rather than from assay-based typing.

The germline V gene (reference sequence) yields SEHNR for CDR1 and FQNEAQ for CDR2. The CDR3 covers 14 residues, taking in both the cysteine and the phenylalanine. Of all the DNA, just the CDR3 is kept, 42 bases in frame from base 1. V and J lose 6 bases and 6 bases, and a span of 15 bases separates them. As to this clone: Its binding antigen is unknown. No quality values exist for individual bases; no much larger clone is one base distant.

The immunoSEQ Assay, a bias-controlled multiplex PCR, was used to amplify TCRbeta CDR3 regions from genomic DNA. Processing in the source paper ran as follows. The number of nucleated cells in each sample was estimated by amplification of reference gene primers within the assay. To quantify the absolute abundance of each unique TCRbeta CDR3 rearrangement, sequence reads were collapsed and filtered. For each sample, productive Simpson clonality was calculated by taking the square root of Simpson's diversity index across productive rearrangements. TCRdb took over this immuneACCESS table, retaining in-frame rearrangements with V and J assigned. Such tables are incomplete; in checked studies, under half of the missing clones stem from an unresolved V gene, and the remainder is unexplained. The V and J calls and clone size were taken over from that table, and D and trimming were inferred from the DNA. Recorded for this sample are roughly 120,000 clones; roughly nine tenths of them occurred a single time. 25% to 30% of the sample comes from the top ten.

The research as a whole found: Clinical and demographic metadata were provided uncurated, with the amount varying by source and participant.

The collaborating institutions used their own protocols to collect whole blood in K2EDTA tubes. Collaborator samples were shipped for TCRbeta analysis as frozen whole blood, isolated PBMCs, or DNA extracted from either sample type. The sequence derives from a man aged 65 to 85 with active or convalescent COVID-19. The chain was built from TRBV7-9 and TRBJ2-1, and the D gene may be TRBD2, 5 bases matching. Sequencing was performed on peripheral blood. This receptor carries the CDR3 CASSGRVSVNEQFF. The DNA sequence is TGTGCCAGCAGTGGGCGGGTGAGCGTCAATGAGCAGTTCTTC.